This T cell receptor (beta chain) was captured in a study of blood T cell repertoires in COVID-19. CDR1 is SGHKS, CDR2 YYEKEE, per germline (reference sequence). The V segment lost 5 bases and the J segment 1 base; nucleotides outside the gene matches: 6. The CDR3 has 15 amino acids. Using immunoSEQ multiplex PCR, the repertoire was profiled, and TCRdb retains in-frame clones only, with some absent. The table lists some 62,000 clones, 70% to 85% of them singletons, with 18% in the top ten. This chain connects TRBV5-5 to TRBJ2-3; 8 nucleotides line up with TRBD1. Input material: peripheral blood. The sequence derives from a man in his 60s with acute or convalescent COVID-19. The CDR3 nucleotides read TGTGCCAGCAGTCAACAGGGGGACCGCACAGATACGCAGTATTTT. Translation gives CASSQQGDRTDTQYF. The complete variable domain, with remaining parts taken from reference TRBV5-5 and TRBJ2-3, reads DAGVTQSPTHLIKTRGQQVTLRCSPISGHKSVSWYQQVLGQGPQFIFQYYEKEERGRGNFPDRFSARQFPNYSSELNVNALLLGDSALYLCASSQQGDRTDTQYFGPGTRLTVL.